This T cell receptor beta chain was obtained from a study of T cell repertoires in cytomegalovirus infection. Study overall: Indicated by public TCR beta signatures were CMV infection and matching HLA type. Study conclusions and caveats: Clonotypes of TCR beta that were HLA-C-restricted and CMV-specific dominated the ex vivo response. People with CMV and the relevant HLA were identified by cumulative public TCR beta family frequency.

TCRdb recomputed calls from the reads with MiXCR, one row per CDR3 protein. Among around 550,000 distinct CDR3 sequences listed, approximately 25% were seen once. About this clonotype: Antigen unknown.

The sample consisted of PBMCs. This clonotype was obtained from a human donor in good health (CMV status not recorded). Some clones in this sample may be carry-over from other donors' samples.

The CDR3 is CSATTSGETQYF. DNA for the CDR3: TGCAGTGCTACTACTAGCGGAGAGACCCAGTACTTC. The chain carries TRBV20-1 and TRBJ2-5, with 8 bases identical to TRBD2. This CDR3 comprises 12 residues. Losses at the gene ends were 4 bases for V and 4 bases for J; bases not matched to a gene: 2. Germline lookup yields CDR1 DFQATT and CDR2 SNEGSKA (reference sequence).